The sequence of this T cell receptor (beta chain) was determined in a study of blood T cell repertoires in COVID-19. On the study more broadly: There were acute and convalescent COVID-19 samples, and they came from the United States, Italy and Spain. Sample material is recorded as cDNA or gDNA derived from T cells, B-cell-depleted T cells, or PBMCs.

Per the study methods: Reference gene primer amplification gave nucleated cell count estimates. Here immunoSEQ multiplex PCR was the method, and the copy in TCRdb shows in-frame clones only, minus some. V and J calls and clone size are as listed in that table; D and trimming were resolved from the DNA. The sample includes about 210,000 clones, about 80% of them seen just once. The germline gives CDR1 SGHTA, CDR2 FQGNSA. The trim removed 0 bases at V and 7 bases at J, leaving 8 bases unmatched. The CDR3 consists of 16 residues. The rearrangement joins TRBV7-2 to TRBJ2-5, with 10 bases aligning to TRBD2. The clonotype was recovered from a woman aged 80 or over with COVID-19, enrolled during active disease. The sample was peripheral blood. This CDR3 is CASSLALAGAGGTQYF. Here the CDR3 DNA reads TGTGCCAGCAGCTTAGCTCTAGCGGGGGCGGGGGGGACCCAGTACTTC.